This TCR beta chain was captured by sequencing in a study of cytomegalovirus exposure and HLA in healthy donors. PCR primers comprised 60 Vbeta and 13 Jbeta primers. Clones were read by immunoSEQ multiplex PCR, and TCRdb kept only the in-frame ones, dropping some. The profile shows some 120,000 clones, 7% to 9.5% of them singletons. A few counts support this clone. Germline-derived CDR1 and CDR2 are SGHRS and YFSETQ. CDR3 size: 20 residues. Trimming cost V 4 bases and J 0 bases; bases outside gene matches: 13. This TCR came from a middle-aged woman in good health and CMV-seropositive. The chain uses TRBV5-1 and TRBJ2-1; TRBD2 aligns across 13 bases. What was sequenced was PBMCs. DNA for the CDR3: TGCGCCAGCAGCCCCTCCCGGACTAGCGGGGGCCCTAGCTCCTACAATGAGCAGTTCTTC. Translation gives CASSPSRTSGGPSSYNEQFF.